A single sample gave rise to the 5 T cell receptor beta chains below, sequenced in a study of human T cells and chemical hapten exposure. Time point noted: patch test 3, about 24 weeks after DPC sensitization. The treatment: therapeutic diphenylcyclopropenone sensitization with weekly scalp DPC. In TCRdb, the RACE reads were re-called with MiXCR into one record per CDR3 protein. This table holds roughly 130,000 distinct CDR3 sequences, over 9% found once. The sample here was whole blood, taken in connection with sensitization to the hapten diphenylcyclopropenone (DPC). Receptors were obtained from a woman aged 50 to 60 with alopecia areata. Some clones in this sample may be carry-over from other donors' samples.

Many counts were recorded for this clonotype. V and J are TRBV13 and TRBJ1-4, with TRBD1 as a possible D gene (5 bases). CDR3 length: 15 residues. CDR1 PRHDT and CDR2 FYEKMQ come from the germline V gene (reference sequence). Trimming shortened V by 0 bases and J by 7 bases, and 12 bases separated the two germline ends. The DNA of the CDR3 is TGTGCCAGCAGCTTAGGCCGTGGAAGGGGTGAAAAACTGTTTTTT. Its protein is CASSLGRGRGEKLFF.

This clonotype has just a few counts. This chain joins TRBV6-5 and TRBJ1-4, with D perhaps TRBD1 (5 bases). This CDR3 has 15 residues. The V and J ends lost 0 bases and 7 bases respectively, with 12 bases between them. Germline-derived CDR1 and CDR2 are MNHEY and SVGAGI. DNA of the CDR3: TGTGCCAGCAGTTACTCGTTAGGGGTCGGTGAAAAACTGTTTTTT. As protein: CASSYSLGVGEKLFF.

CDR3 residues: CASSSRGGYEQFF. The CDR3 coding sequence is TGTGCCAGCAGTTCTAGGGGGGGCTATGAGCAGTTCTTC. The rearrangement joins TRBV27 to TRBJ2-1, with D perhaps TRBD2 (7 bases). Trimming took off 4 bases at V and 8 bases at J, with 12 bases between the two ends. The CDR3 has 13 amino acids. In germline, CDR1 is MNHEY, CDR2 SMNVEV (reference sequence).

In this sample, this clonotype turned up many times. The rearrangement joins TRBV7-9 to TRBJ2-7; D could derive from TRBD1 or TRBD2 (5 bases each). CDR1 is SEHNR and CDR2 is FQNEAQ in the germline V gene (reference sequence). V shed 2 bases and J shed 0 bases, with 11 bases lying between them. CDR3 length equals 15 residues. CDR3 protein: CASSLFRDDSYEQYF. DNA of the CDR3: TGTGCCAGCAGCTTATTCCGGGACGACTCCTACGAGCAGTACTTC.

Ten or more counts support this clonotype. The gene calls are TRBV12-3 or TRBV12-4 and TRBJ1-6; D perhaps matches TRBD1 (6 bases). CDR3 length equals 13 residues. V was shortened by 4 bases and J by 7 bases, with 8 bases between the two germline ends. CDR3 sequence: CASSSQGNSPLHF. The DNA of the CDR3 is TGTGCCAGCAGTTCCCAGGGGAATTCACCCCTCCACTTT.